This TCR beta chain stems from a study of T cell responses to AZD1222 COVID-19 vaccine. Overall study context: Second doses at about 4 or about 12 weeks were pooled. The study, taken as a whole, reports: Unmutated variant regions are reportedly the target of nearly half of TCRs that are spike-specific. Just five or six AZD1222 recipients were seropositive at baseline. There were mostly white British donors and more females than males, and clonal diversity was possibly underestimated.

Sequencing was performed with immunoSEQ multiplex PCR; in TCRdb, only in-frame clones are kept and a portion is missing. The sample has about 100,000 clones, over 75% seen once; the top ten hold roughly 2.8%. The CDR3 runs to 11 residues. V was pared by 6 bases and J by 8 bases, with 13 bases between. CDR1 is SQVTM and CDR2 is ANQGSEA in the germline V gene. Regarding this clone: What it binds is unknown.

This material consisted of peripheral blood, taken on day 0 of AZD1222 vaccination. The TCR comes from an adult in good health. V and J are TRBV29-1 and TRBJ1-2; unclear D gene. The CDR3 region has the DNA TGCAGCGTCCTAAGGACCGTAGGCTACACCTTC. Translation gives CSVLRTVGYTF.